This T cell receptor beta chain derives from a study of blood T cells in healthy people across ages. Looking at the study overall: Template switching captured about one barcoded beta molecule per two T cells. General study results and limits: A strong correlation was seen between TCR beta diversity and naive T cell percentage. Both higher diversity and more naive CD4+ cells marked long-lived donors when set against aged donors.

Caucasian individuals from Russia who were healthy and aged roughly 6 to 100 acted as donors. Note on this clonotype: Its antigen remains unidentified.

The CDR3 is 11 residues long. Germline V gene lookup returns CDR1 MNHEY and CDR2 SVGEGT. V was pared by 7 bases and J by 3 bases, with 4 bases between. A second PCR of 7 to 11 cycles used a sample-barcoded 5' primer and a J-beta primer mix. TCRdb processed the 5' RACE reads anew with MiXCR; each CDR3 protein has one entry. The data show 790,000 or so distinct CDR3 sequences, with more than 55% seen just once and 20% to 30% held by the top ten. The source material was blood. The receptor's source is a man between 35 and 55 years old in good health. This chain uses TRBV6-2 or TRBV6-3 with TRBJ2-1, with unresolved D. The DNA of the CDR3 is TGTGCCAGCACTGACTACAATGAGCAGTTCTTC. Translated: CASTDYNEQFF.